Listed here is a single T cell receptor (beta chain). The source of the sample is a study of blood T cell repertoires in COVID-19. On the study more broadly: Spain, Italy and the United States supplied samples that represented acute and convalescent COVID-19. T cells, B-cell-depleted T cells, or PBMCs supplied cDNA or gDNA.

The germline gives CDR1 SGHDT, CDR2 YYEEEE. With 4 bases clipped from V and 7 bases from J, the junction kept 10 bases outside the gene matches. This CDR3 contains 15 residues. TCRdb's table, derived via immunoSEQ multiplex PCR, lists solely in-frame clones and lacks some. The sample consists of approximately 170,000 clones, roughly 87% of them appearing once. The clonotype comes from a man aged 18 to 29 who had recovered from COVID-19. The chain joins TRBV5-6 to TRBJ2-2; TRBD1 matches at 7 bases. The sequencing input was peripheral blood. DNA of the CDR3: TGTGCCAGCAGCAGGGAGACAGGGTACAGCGGGGAGCTGTTTTTT. It specifies CASSRETGYSGELFF.